The 32 T cell receptor beta chains presented below share a single source sample, sequenced in a study of response to subunit inactivated influenza vaccine. TCRdb recomputed calls from the RT-PCR reads with MiXCR, one row per CDR3 protein. The sample consists of some 480,000 distinct CDR3 sequences, approximately 9.9% of them appearing once. Sequenced here: PBMCs from blood, sampled 40 to 50 days after vaccination. The origin of the receptors is a middle-aged man who received an inactivated influenza vaccine.

V is TRBV29-1 and J is TRBJ2-5; a possible D gene is TRBD1 (6 bases). Germline V CDR1 and CDR2: SQVTM, ANQGSEA. The V end was cut by 6 bases, the J end by 1 base, with 9 bases between. The CDR3 is 12 amino acids. The CDR3 here is CSVGQPQETQYF. CDR3 in DNA: TGCAGCGTGGGACAACCCCAAGAGACCCAGTACTTC.

This chain joins TRBV20-1 and TRBJ2-3, with TRBD1 identical over 10 bases. V lost 4 bases to trimming and J lost 1 base; unmatched junction nucleotides: 11. Germline V CDR1 and CDR2: DFQATT, SNEGSKA (reference sequence). The CDR3 consists of 17 residues. Here the CDR3 DNA reads TGCAGTGCTATAACGGGACAGGGGAGGGAGGGCACAGATACGCAGTATTTT. This translates into CSAITGQGREGTDTQYF.

This clonotype was seen at least ten times. V is TRBV12-3 or TRBV12-4 and J is TRBJ1-5; D ambiguous. The CDR3 spans 11 residues. V was trimmed by 6 bases and J by 6 bases, leaving 6 bases between them. CDR3 in amino acids: CASSRGQPQHF. CDR3 in DNA: TGTGCCAGCAGCCGGGGTCAGCCCCAGCATTTT.

The chain has TRBV2 and TRBJ2-5; 9 bases map to TRBD2. V shed 7 bases and J 1 base; nucleotides not matched to a gene: 4. This CDR3 is built from 14 residues. From germline, CDR1 is SNHLY and CDR2 FYNNEI. As DNA, the CDR3 is TGTGCCAGCAAAAAGCGGGAGGCCCAAGAGACCCAGTACTTC. Amino acid sequence: CASKKREAQETQYF.

A few counts support this clonotype. The J gene is TRBJ2-2, the V gene TRBV4-3; tentatively, D is TRBD2 (5 bases). The germline V and J ends were trimmed by 0 bases and 6 bases, with 11 bases remaining between them. Germline V gene data show CDR1 as LGHNA and CDR2 as YSLEER. The CDR3 length is 15 residues. The CDR3 here is CASSQEPGNSGELFF. The CDR3, as DNA: TGCGCCAGCAGCCAAGAACCGGGAAATTCCGGGGAGCTGTTTTTT.

The sample holds a few counts of this clonotype. V is TRBV29-1 and J is TRBJ2-5; possibly TRBD2 for D (6 bases). In germline, CDR1 is SQVTM, CDR2 ANQGSEA. V was cut by 6 bases and J by 5 bases, with 16 bases left in between. The CDR3 sequence is 13 residues long. CDR3: CSVRATRTETQYF. Here the CDR3 DNA reads TGCAGCGTCCGAGCGACTAGAACGGAGACCCAGTACTTC.

The rearrangement uses TRBV4-1 and TRBJ2-3, with 9 bases lining up with TRBD1. The CDR3 has 16 residues. Germline V gene lookup returns CDR1 MGHRA and CDR2 YSYEKL. Trimming at V came to 8 bases and at J to 3 bases, leaving 12 bases not matched to a gene. CDR3 sequence: CASRAGQGSLTDTQYF. CDR3 DNA sequence: TGCGCCAGCCGAGCGGGACAGGGTTCCTTAACAGATACGCAGTATTTT.

This clonotype has just a few counts. V usage is TRBV7-2 and J usage is TRBJ2-2; 10 bases map to TRBD1. Germline values: CDR1 SGHTA, CDR2 FQGNSA. The CDR3 has 15 residues. Trimming cost V 3 bases and J 7 bases; bases outside gene matches: 5. CDR3 sequence (DNA): TGTGCCAGCAGCTTGAAGGGACAGGGGTTCGGGGAGCTGTTTTTT. It translates to CASSLKGQGFGELFF.

The chain joins TRBV7-9 to TRBJ2-1; no firm D call. Looked up from germline, CDR1 is SEHNR and CDR2 is FQNEAQ (reference sequence). This CDR3 spans 15 amino acids. Trimming stripped 5 bases from V and 0 bases from J, with 11 bases between. CDR3 loop: CASSAHSVSYNEQFF. The CDR3 DNA reads as TGTGCCAGCAGCGCCCACAGCGTCTCCTACAATGAGCAGTTCTTC.

This clonotype was picked up a small number of times. The chain combines TRBV11-2 with TRBJ2-3; 14 nucleotides agree with TRBD2. Germline loops: CDR1 SGHAT, CDR2 FQNNGV. The CDR3 has 19 residues. J was trimmed by 0 bases and V by 3 bases; bases with no gene match: 8. This CDR3 reads CASSFYGLAGGTSTDTQYF. CDR3 nucleotides: TGTGCCAGCAGCTTTTATGGACTAGCGGGAGGAACTAGCACAGATACGCAGTATTTT.

This clonotype was recorded a few times. V gene TRBV24-1 combines with J gene TRBJ2-5; D possibly uses TRBD1 or TRBD2 (6 bases each). Germline values: CDR1 KGHDR, CDR2 SFDVKD. The V end lost 4 bases, the J end lost 6 bases, and 8 bases lay between the germline ends. The CDR3 length is 12 residues. CDR3 sequence (DNA): TGTGCCACCAGTGAAGGGGGGAAGACCCAGTACTTC. Encoded protein: CATSEGGKTQYF.

The CDR3 region is CASSLAGEVTGELFF. The CDR3 bases are TGCGCCAGCAGCTTGGCGGGAGAAGTCACCGGGGAGCTGTTTTTT. The chain joins TRBV5-1 to TRBJ2-2, with TRBD2 as a possible D gene (6 bases). The CDR3 extends over 15 amino acids. Germline loops: CDR1 SGHRS, CDR2 YFSETQ. The V and J ends lost 0 bases and 4 bases respectively, with 10 bases between them.

This chain uses TRBV12-3 or TRBV12-4 with TRBJ1-3; D remains unclear. The V gene lost 4 bases and the J gene lost 2 bases, with 6 bases spanning the gap. The CDR3 totals 13 residues. DNA for the CDR3: TGTGCCAGCAGTTCCCCAGCTGGAAACACCATATATTTT. Translating it yields CASSSPAGNTIYF.

This clonotype showed up just a few times. This sequence joins TRBV7-2 and TRBJ1-4; TRBD1 matches at 9 bases. The CDR3 sequence is 17 residues long. Germline lookup yields CDR1 SGHTA and CDR2 FQGNSA. With 2 bases clipped from V and 8 bases from J, the junction kept 12 bases outside the gene matches. As DNA, the CDR3 is TGTGCCAGCAGCTTATCCGGGACAGGGAATCGAGGCGAAAAACTGTTTTTT. It specifies CASSLSGTGNRGEKLFF.

This clonotype was detected only a few times. The chain employs TRBV5-1 and TRBJ2-7; 9 nucleotides line up with TRBD1. V dropped 2 bases and J dropped 6; count of bases not matched to a gene: 9. The CDR3 is 15 residues long. Germline assignment: CDR1 SGHRS and CDR2 YFSETQ. The CDR3 sequence: CASSLTGTGNPEQYF. In DNA, the CDR3 is TGCGCCAGCAGCTTAACCGGGACAGGGAATCCCGAGCAGTACTTC.

V gene TRBV7-9 combines with J gene TRBJ2-1; 9 nucleotides match TRBD1. The V gene's germline CDR1 is SEHNR and CDR2 FQNEAQ (reference sequence). With V trimmed by 4 bases and J by 6 bases, 7 bases remained unmatched. The CDR3 has 15 residues. CDR3 sequence (DNA): TGTGCCAGCAGCTCCCGGGACAGGGTCTCCAATGAGCAGTTCTTC. Translated, it gives CASSSRDRVSNEQFF.

This clonotype was recorded at least ten times. One end of the junction does not line up with germline, which may come from a read error. The rearrangement uses TRBV12-3 or TRBV12-4 and TRBJ1-1; TRBD1 matches 8 bases. The CDR3 totals 13 residues. The CDR3 here is CASRLDRGTEAFF. CDR3 nucleotide sequence: TGTGCCAGCAGATTAGACAGGGGCACTGAAGCTTTCTTT.

The J gene is TRBJ2-5, the V gene TRBV6-1, with 13 bases lining up with TRBD2. The CDR3 consists of 15 residues. Germline values: CDR1 MNHNS, CDR2 SASEGT. Trimming at V came to 6 bases and at J to 9 bases, leaving 10 bases not matched to a gene. The CDR3 DNA follows: TGTGCCAGCAGGTTCCCCTCGGGGACTAGCGGGGCCCAGTACTTC. It specifies CASRFPSGTSGAQYF.

This chain links TRBV18 with TRBJ1-1; 7 nucleotides agree with TRBD1. Germline lookup yields CDR1 KGHSH and CDR2 LQKENI. Trimming removed 2 bases from V and 1 base from J; junction bases left unmatched: 7. The CDR3 spans 16 residues. The CDR3 DNA follows: TGTGCCAGCTCACCAGGCCCGAGGGGGCCGAACACTGAAGCTTTCTTT. Its protein is CASSPGPRGPNTEAFF.

This clonotype was detected a few times. The V and J genes are TRBV7-2 and TRBJ2-1; D unresolved. CDR3 size: 14 residues. V lost 2 bases to trimming and J lost 7 bases, with 12 bases between them. Germline loops: CDR1 SGHTA, CDR2 FQGNSA. CDR3 coding DNA: TGTGCCAGCAGCTTACTTTCTTTGGGGAATGAGCAGTTCTTC. Translation: CASSLLSLGNEQFF.

This clonotype appeared a few times. This chain joins TRBV7-9 and TRBJ1-1; 7 nucleotides match TRBD1. CDR3 length: 15 amino acids. Germline CDR1 is SEHNR and CDR2 is FQNEAQ (reference sequence). With 5 bases clipped from V and 5 bases from J, the junction kept 11 bases outside the gene matches. CDR3 sequence: CASSPRTGLTTEAFF. As DNA, the CDR3 is TGTGCCAGCAGCCCGAGGACAGGCCTTACAACTGAAGCTTTCTTT.

This clonotype was detected only a few times. V gene TRBV5-1 combines with J gene TRBJ2-1; the match to TRBD2 covers 10 bases. The germline CDR1 and CDR2 sequences are SGHRS and YFSETQ. Trimming cost V 4 bases and J 1 base; bases outside gene matches: 5. The CDR3 spans 16 residues. This CDR3 is CASSKSGGGSYNEQFF. The CDR3 nucleotides are TGCGCCAGCAGCAAGAGCGGGGGGGGTTCCTACAATGAGCAGTTCTTC.

This clonotype was detected only a few times. The chain is built from TRBV20-1 and TRBJ1-2, with 8 bases fitting TRBD1. With 3 bases clipped from V and 4 bases from J, the junction kept 4 bases outside the gene matches. Germline V CDR1 and CDR2: DFQATT, SNEGSKA (reference sequence). This CDR3 contains 13 residues. The CDR3 loop reads CSARDRVSYGYTF. The CDR3 region has the DNA TGCAGTGCTAGGGACAGGGTTAGCTATGGCTACACCTTC.

This clonotype was seen only a few times. In nucleotides, the CDR3 is TGTGCCAGCAGCTTATTGGAGGGTCCCTACAATGAGCAGTTCTTC. Translated: CASSLLEGPYNEQFF. The chain links TRBV7-3 to TRBJ2-1; D perhaps matches TRBD2 (6 bases). The CDR3 length is 15 residues. V was shortened by 2 bases and J by 2 bases, with 10 bases between the two germline ends. Germline V gene lookup returns CDR1 SGHTA and CDR2 FQGTGA.

This clonotype was recorded many times. V gene TRBV6-2 or TRBV6-3 combines with J gene TRBJ1-6, with TRBD1 matching over 9 bases. Germline lookup yields CDR1 MNHEY and CDR2 SVGEGT. Unmatched junction bases numbered 11, after V lost 6 bases and J lost 8 bases. This CDR3 is 16 amino acids long. DNA of the CDR3: TGTGCCAGCAGGCGCCCGGGACAGGGAATGGATTCACCCCTCCACTTT. Translation: CASRRPGQGMDSPLHF.

The chain employs TRBV20-1 and TRBJ2-1, with TRBD2 identical over 8 bases. CDR3 length: 15 amino acids. Unmatched junction bases numbered 4, after V lost 0 bases and J lost 3 bases. Germline V gene lookup returns CDR1 DFQATT and CDR2 SNEGSKA (reference sequence). The CDR3 DNA is TGCAGTGCTAGAGACCCTAGCGGGTACTACAATGAGCAGTTCTTC. Residues: CSARDPSGYYNEQFF.

The V and J genes are TRBV20-1 and TRBJ2-7, with D possibly TRBD1 on 6 matching bases. Germline V gives CDR1 DFQATT, CDR2 SNEGSKA (reference sequence). V was trimmed by 3 bases and J by 3 bases, leaving 12 bases between them. The CDR3 runs 13 residues. The CDR3 DNA is TGCAGTGCTAGGGGGCAGGGGCTCTACGAGCAGTACTTC. Translated, it gives CSARGQGLYEQYF.

The chain recombines TRBV3-1 with TRBJ1-1; D remains unclear. Germline CDR1 reads LGHDT; CDR2 reads YNNKEL (reference sequence). This CDR3 comprises 14 residues. V lost 7 bases, J lost 0 bases, and 12 bases lay in between. In DNA form, the CDR3 reads TGTGCCAGCAAACGAGGTGCCGTGAACACTGAAGCTTTCTTT. Translated: CASKRGAVNTEAFF.

The genes are TRBV11-3 and TRBJ2-7; the D gene is possibly TRBD1 (10 bases). The CDR3 totals 21 residues. CDR1 is SGHNT and CDR2 is YENEEA in the germline V gene. Trimming pared 4 bases from V and 4 bases from J, leaving 35 bases between. The CDR3 loop is CASSSGTGALTSGGSWYEQYF. The CDR3 coding sequence is TGTGCCAGCAGCTCCGGGACAGGGGCCCTGACTAGCGGAGGCTCTTGGTACGAGCAGTACTTC. The full variable domain, with the rest looked up from reference TRBV11-3 and TRBJ2-7, is EAGVVQSPRYKIIEKKQPVAFWCNPISGHNTLYWYLQNLGQGPELLIRYENEEAVDDSQLPKDRFSAERLKGVDSTLKIQPAELGDSAVYLCASSSGTGALTSGGSWYEQYFGPGTRLTVT.

The chain is built from TRBV6-1 and TRBJ1-2; a weak D match, TRBD1 (5 bases). Germline V gene lookup returns CDR1 MNHNS and CDR2 SASEGT. This CDR3 is 13 amino acids long. Deletions cut 8 bases from V and 3 bases from J, with 13 bases between. Written as DNA, the CDR3 is TGTGCCAGCTGCCGGGCGGGGGACTATGGCTACACCTTC. Amino acids: CASCRAGDYGYTF.

This clonotype has a count of ten or more. CDR3 loop: CASSLGGSPDTQYF. CDR3 DNA: TGCGCCAGCAGCTTGGGCGGGAGCCCAGATACGCAGTATTTT. The V and J genes are TRBV5-1 and TRBJ2-3, with TRBD2 matching 7 bases. The CDR3 covers 14 residues. With V trimmed by 0 bases and J by 4 bases, 2 bases remained unmatched. CDR1 is SGHRS and CDR2 is YFSETQ in the germline V gene.

This clonotype was detected a few times. The genes are TRBV7-2 and TRBJ1-3, with a weak D call TRBD1 (6 bases). The CDR3 has 17 residues. CDR1 is SGHTA, CDR2 FQGNSA, per germline. V lost 0 bases, J lost 0 bases, and 12 bases lay in between. As DNA, the CDR3 is TGTGCCAGCAGCTTAGCTGGGACAAAGAGCTCTGGAAACACCATATATTTT. It specifies CASSLAGTKSSGNTIYF.